This TCR beta chain was sequenced for a study of blood T cell repertoires in COVID-19. Looking at the study overall: PBMCs, B-cell-depleted T cells, or T cells provided the cDNA or gDNA that made up the material.

Produced via immunoSEQ multiplex PCR; TCRdb's table is partial and in-frame only. Among around 250,000 clones listed, 86% were seen once. The junction had 13 bases not matched to a gene; V was cut back by 3 bases and J by 4 bases. The CDR3 is 19 amino acids. CDR1 and CDR2 (germline): SGHVS, FNYEAQ. The sample was peripheral blood. The sequence came from a man older than 75 with acute or convalescent COVID-19. The V and J genes are TRBV7-6 and TRBJ2-5; 14 bases map to TRBD2. The CDR3 DNA reads as TGTGCCAGCAGCTTGACGGGGACTAGCGGGGGCCACGTCGGAGAGACCCAGTACTTC. It is translated as CASSLTGTSGGHVGETQYF.